This paragraph reports one T cell receptor beta chain. The antigen remains unidentified. This entry comes from a study of cytomegalovirus exposure and HLA in healthy donors. The method was immunoSEQ multiplex PCR; TCRdb's version includes in-frame clones alone and lacks a portion of them. The table has more than 85,000 clones, approximately 94% seen once. With 0 bases removed from V and 7 bases from J, the gap between germline ends came to 16 bases. The germline CDR1 and CDR2 sequences are MNHNS and SASEGT. CDR3 length: 16 amino acids. Study-level findings and limits: There were a few CMV-associated chains whose specificity for CMV antigens was confirmed in vitro.

The sample comprised PBMCs. The clonotype originates from a woman aged 18-29 years in good health and CMV-seronegative. V and J are TRBV6-1 and TRBJ1-5; tentatively, D is TRBD1 (5 bases). For the CDR3, the DNA is TGTGCCAGCAGTGAAGCGCGACGGGGGGTGGGGCAGCCCCAGCATTTT. Translating it yields CASSEARRGVGQPQHF.